Below are 22 T cell receptor beta chains sequenced from a single sample in a study of blood T cell repertoires in COVID-19. TCRdb's copy holds only in-frame clones and misses some; the assay was immunoSEQ multiplex PCR. The sample records under 200,000 clones, around 85% being singletons. Sequenced: peripheral blood. These TCRs come from a woman aged 70-85 years with acute or convalescent COVID-19.

This clone is a singleton in its sample. The CDR3 region is CASHPPLGRGIDTQYF. CDR3 sequence (DNA): TGTGCCAGTCACCCCCCCCTCGGGAGGGGGATAGATACGCAGTATTTT. The chain employs TRBV19 and TRBJ2-3, with TRBD2 matching 8 bases. The CDR3 sequence is 16 residues long. The junction had 15 bases not matched to a gene; V was cut back by 8 bases and J by 5 bases. Germline-derived CDR1 and CDR2 are LNHDA and SQIVND (reference sequence).

The gene calls are TRBV3-1 (or the pseudogene TRBV3-2) and TRBJ1-3; D may be TRBD1 (5 bases). CDR1 is LGHDT, CDR2 YNNKEL, per germline (reference sequence). The germline V and J ends were trimmed by 4 bases and 0 bases, with 13 bases remaining between them. There are 16 residues in the CDR3. DNA of the CDR3: TGTGCCAGCAGCCCAACAGGAGTGGACTCTGGAAACACCATATATTTT. Translating it yields CASSPTGVDSGNTIYF.

V and J are TRBV7-9 and TRBJ1-1; TRBD1 matches at 7 bases. V was clipped by 1 base and J by 5 bases; unmatched bases: 7. Germline values: CDR1 SEHNR, CDR2 FQNEAQ (reference sequence). This CDR3 has 15 amino acids. The CDR3 DNA reads as TGTGCCAGCAGCTTAGGTAACGCAGGGGGAACTGAAGCTTTCTTT. This gives the protein CASSLGNAGGTEAFF.

This clone was picked up one time. The chain combines TRBV4-3 with TRBJ1-2, with 8 bases fitting TRBD1. The CDR3 is 16 residues long. Germline lookup yields CDR1 LGHNA and CDR2 YSLEER. The junction had 8 bases not matched to a gene; V was cut back by 4 bases and J by 1 base. CDR3 in amino acids: CASSPIPGQDNYGYTF. CDR3 in DNA: TGCGCCAGCAGCCCCATACCGGGACAGGATAACTATGGCTACACCTTC.

The V and J genes are TRBV3-1 (or the pseudogene TRBV3-2) and TRBJ1-6; weak D call: TRBD1 (6 bases). This CDR3 spans 15 amino acids. In germline, CDR1 is LGHDT, CDR2 YNNKEL (reference sequence). V dropped 3 bases and J dropped 9 bases, with 15 bases sitting between them. CDR3 nucleotides: TGTGCCAGCAGCCAGGCGGGGGCGATGGGTTCACCCCTCCACTTT. It codes for CASSQAGAMGSPLHF.

The chain employs TRBV29-1 and TRBJ1-2; 7 bases align to TRBD1. Germline loops: CDR1 SQVTM, CDR2 ANQGSEA. Trimming took 7 bases from V and 6 from J; bases not matched to a gene: 8. The CDR3 has 12 amino acids. The chain's CDR3 is CSARGTGNGYTF. DNA for the CDR3: TGCAGCGCCAGGGGGACGGGGAATGGCTACACCTTC.

This chain uses TRBV19 with TRBJ2-3, with 7 nucleotides matching TRBD1. From germline, CDR1 is LNHDA and CDR2 SQIVND (reference sequence). The CDR3 has 15 amino acids. V trimming: 10 bases; J trimming: 0 bases; junction bases outside the gene matches: 10. CDR3 loop: CATQRTGHSTDTQYF. Written as DNA, the CDR3 is TGTGCCACCCAGCGGACAGGCCATAGCACAGATACGCAGTATTTT.

This rearrangement joins TRBV19 to TRBJ1-5; maybe TRBD1 (5 bases). V was pared by 1 base and J by 5 bases, with 12 bases between. Per germline, CDR1 LNHDA and CDR2 SQIVND (reference sequence). The CDR3 sequence is 15 residues long. CDR3: CASSIGLLTDQPQHF. DNA for the CDR3: TGTGCCAGTAGTATAGGCTTGCTGACAGATCAGCCCCAGCATTTT.

The rearrangement joins TRBV10-3 to TRBJ1-3; no clear D gene. The CDR3 spans 16 residues. Germline V CDR1 and CDR2: ENHRY, SYGVKD. V was cut by 5 bases and J by 3 bases, with 17 bases left in between. Here the CDR3 DNA reads TGTGCCATCAGTACTAACCTCAAATTAGGTGGAAACACCATATATTTT. Its protein product is CAISTNLKLGGNTIYF.

Only a few counts were recorded for this clone. The chain employs TRBV6-5 and TRBJ1-2, with TRBD1 matching over 10 bases. CDR1 is MNHEY and CDR2 is SVGAGI in the germline V gene. The CDR3 is 15 residues long. V shed 4 bases, J shed 5 bases, and the junction held 7 bases outside the gene matches. CDR3 sequence (DNA): TGTGCCAGCAGTTCACGGGACAGGGGAGTTTATGGCTACACCTTC. It yields the protein CASSSRDRGVYGYTF.

Comments on this clone: The sample has other DNA sequences that encode this CDR3 too. The chain carries TRBV27 and TRBJ1-1, with D perhaps matching TRBD1 (6 bases). The V and J ends lost 0 bases and 0 bases respectively, with 8 bases between them. From germline, CDR1 is MNHEY and CDR2 SMNVEV (reference sequence). CDR3 length: 15 amino acids. In DNA form, the CDR3 reads TGTGCCAGCAGTTTATCAGGGGGAATGAACACTGAAGCTTTCTTT. Its protein is CASSLSGGMNTEAFF.

This clone was counted a single time. Other nucleotide sequences from this sample produce the same CDR3. The chain combines TRBV4-3 with TRBJ1-2; 9 nucleotides match TRBD1. V was pared by 0 bases and J by 5 bases, with 1 base of the junction left unmatched. The germline V gene has CDR1 LGHNA and CDR2 YSLEER. This CDR3 spans 14 amino acids. The CDR3 bases are TGCGCCAGCAGCCAAGAACAGGGGGCGTATGGCTACACCTTC. Amino acid sequence: CASSQEQGAYGYTF.

The V and J genes are TRBV9 and TRBJ1-3; 7 positions match TRBD1. Germline V gene sequence: CDR1 SGDLS, CDR2 YYNGEE. The trim removed 4 bases at V and 0 bases at J, leaving 4 bases unmatched. This CDR3 comprises 15 residues. CDR3 amino acids: CASSTRTGSGNTIYF. CDR3 DNA: TGTGCCAGCAGCACCCGGACAGGCTCTGGAAACACCATATATTTT.

The rearrangement joins TRBV27 to TRBJ2-7; 10 bases map to TRBD2. Germline V lookup: CDR1 MNHEY, CDR2 SMNVEV (reference sequence). This CDR3 comprises 15 residues. Trimming took 3 bases from V and 6 from J; bases not matched to a gene: 8. The CDR3 sequence: CASSFWLAGAREQYF. DNA for the CDR3: TGTGCCAGCAGTTTCTGGCTAGCGGGAGCTCGCGAGCAGTACTTC.

The chain uses TRBV6-6 and TRBJ1-3; no reliable D call. CDR3 length: 19 amino acids. Per germline, CDR1 MNHNY and CDR2 SVGAGI (reference sequence). V was shortened by 5 bases and J by 0 bases, with 23 bases between the two germline ends. In DNA form, the CDR3 reads TGTGCCAGCAGTCTCCGGAAGGACTTGACACCTTACTCTGGAAACACCATATATTTT. This encodes CASSLRKDLTPYSGNTIYF.

This clone was observed a single time. The CDR3 sequence is CASSLGGEETQYF. CDR3 sequence (DNA): TGTGCCAGCAGCTTAGGCGGTGAAGAGACCCAGTACTTC. This sequence joins TRBV7-6 and TRBJ2-5; no clear D gene. This CDR3 contains 13 residues. CDR1 SGHVS and CDR2 FNYEAQ come from the germline V gene. The ends were cut back, 1 base at V and 3 bases at J, with 6 bases in the middle. Full variable domain (outside the CDR3, taken from reference TRBV7-6 and TRBJ2-5): GAGVSQSPRYKVTKRGQDVALRCDPISGHVSLYWYRQALGQGPEFLTYFNYEAQQDKSGLPNDRFSAERPEGSISTLTIQRTEQRDSAMYRCASSLGGEETQYFGPGTRLLVL.

The chain recombines TRBV4-3 with TRBJ2-1, with D perhaps matching TRBD1 (6 bases). V gave up 5 bases and J gave up 0 bases, with 17 bases separating them. Germline V lookup: CDR1 LGHNA, CDR2 YSLEER. This CDR3 contains 17 residues. CDR3: CASSSWAQGNSYNEQFF. The CDR3 DNA follows: TGCGCCAGCAGCTCCTGGGCGCAGGGGAACTCCTACAATGAGCAGTTCTTC.

The rearrangement links TRBV2 to TRBJ1-1, with TRBD1 identical over 7 bases. The V and J ends lost 6 bases and 0 bases, in that order; junction bases with no gene match: 4. Germline V gene lookup returns CDR1 SNHLY and CDR2 FYNNEI. The CDR3 has 14 amino acids. The CDR3 nucleotides are TGTGCCAGCAGCAAGGGGACAGTGAACACTGAAGCTTTCTTT. Protein sequence: CASSKGTVNTEAFF.

The V call is TRBV29-1, the J call TRBJ2-3, with D maybe TRBD1 (5 bases). The CDR3 covers 14 residues. Germline assignment: CDR1 SQVTM and CDR2 ANQGSEA. V lost 7 bases and J 0 bases, leaving 14 bases between the germline ends. The chain's CDR3 is CSGTTGLSTDTQYF. In nucleotides, the CDR3 is TGCAGCGGAACAACAGGCTTAAGCACAGATACGCAGTATTTT.

The genes are TRBV2 and TRBJ2-7, with D perhaps matching TRBD1 (7 bases). There are 13 residues in the CDR3. Germline values: CDR1 SNHLY, CDR2 FYNNEI. V dropped 11 bases and J dropped 5 bases, with 19 bases sitting between them. The CDR3 region is CAGGRARGNEQYF. CDR3 DNA sequence: TGTGCCGGGGGGCGGGCCAGGGGGAACGAGCAGTACTTC.

The chain joins TRBV9 to TRBJ2-2; 9 bases match TRBD2. The CDR3 runs 16 residues. The V gene end was trimmed by 3 bases and the J gene end by 4 bases; junction bases not matched to a gene: 7. Per germline, CDR1 SGDLS and CDR2 YYNGEE. CDR3 amino acids: CASSAAGGRATGELFF. CDR3 in DNA: TGTGCCAGCAGCGCCGCGGGCGGGAGGGCCACCGGGGAGCTGTTTTTT.

The CDR3 bases are TGTGCCAGTACCCCCTACCGGGACAGGGTACGCTATGGCTACACCTTC. Translated: CASTPYRDRVRYGYTF. The V gene is TRBV19, the J gene TRBJ1-2; TRBD1 matches 9 bases. The CDR3 loop spans 16 amino acids. CDR1 LNHDA and CDR2 SQIVND come from the germline V gene (reference sequence). V lost 7 bases and J lost 4; bases outside the gene matches: 13.